These 2 T cell receptor beta chains were sequenced from one sample in a study of technical replicates of blood from a handful of donors. Assay: immunoSEQ multiplex PCR; the TCRdb copy retains only in-frame clones and omits some. The repertoire includes roughly 68,000 clones, 91% of them detected once, and roughly 5% sits in the top ten. Sample: PBMCs. The receptors were sampled from a human donor in good health. Some clones in this sample may be carry-over from other donors' samples.

This chain uses TRBV4-1 with TRBJ1-5; no clear D gene. The CDR3 runs 15 residues. Germline CDR1 is MGHRA and CDR2 is YSYEKL. V lost 4 bases, J lost 0 bases, and 10 bases lay in between. CDR3 nucleotide sequence: TGCGCCAGCAGCCTTGAGCAATCTAGCAATCAGCCCCAGCATTTT. It specifies CASSLEQSSNQPQHF.

The chain links TRBV5-4 to TRBJ2-5, with 7 nucleotides matching TRBD1. Germline values: CDR1 SGHNT, CDR2 YYREEE (reference sequence). The V and J ends lost 2 bases and 2 bases, in that order; junction bases with no gene match: 6. The CDR3 is 15 residues long. The CDR3 DNA is TGTGCCAGCAGCTTTCGGACAGGACAGCAAGAGACCCAGTACTTC. Protein product: CASSFRTGQQETQYF. The full variable domain, its missing parts supplied by reference TRBV5-4 and TRBJ2-5, is ETGVTQSPTHLIKTRGQQVTLRCSSQSGHNTVSWYQQALGQGPQFIFQYYREEENGRGNFPPRFSGLQFPNYSSELNVNALELDDSALYLCASSFRTGQQETQYFGPGTRLLVL.